These T cell receptor beta chains were read from a single sample in a study of identical twins. TCRdb fed the 5' RACE reads into MiXCR, producing one record per CDR3 protein. Seen here are 500,000 or so distinct CDR3 sequences, approximately 14% observed once, and the top ten hold approximately 0.52%. This sample also appeared in a second study, on yellow fever vaccine responses in identical twins.

Sequencing was done on a sample of CD4+ T cells sorted from blood. These receptors were obtained from a woman aged 18 to 35 in good health. Each CDR3 is given with its conserved first and last residue. The D gene is left open where the match is weak. Some rows mark clone size as missing; the rest say once, few, many or name a class of expanded clone.

J gene | V gene | clone size | D gene | CDR3 DNA | CDR3 protein
TRBJ2-2 | TRBV5-1 | NA | NA | TGCGCCAGCAGCCCCCGGACTGAAACCGGGGAGCTGTTTTTT | CASSPRTETGELFF
TRBJ1-2 | TRBV7-9 | few | TRBD1 | TGTGCCAGCAGCTTAGACAGGGGCGGCTACACCTTC | CASSLDRGGYTF
TRBJ2-4 | TRBV19 | NA | TRBD1 | TGTGCCAGTCAGGGACAGGGCTTTGTTCAGTACTTC | CASQGQGFVQYF
TRBJ2-3 | TRBV12-3/TRBV12-4 | NA | NA | TGTGCCAGCAGTCTGGGGGGACAGACCACAGATACGCAGTATTTT | CASSLGGQTTDTQYF
TRBJ2-5 | TRBV14 | few | TRBD1 | TGTGCCAGCAGCCAAGAAACCCAGACAGGGGGAGAGACCCAGTACTTC | CASSQETQTGGETQYF
TRBJ2-7 | TRBV6-2/TRBV6-3 | few | NA | TGTGCCAGCAGTTACTCCGGGTTCGAGCAGTACTTC | CASSYSGFEQYF
TRBJ2-5 | TRBV20-1 | NA | NA | TGCAGTGCTATTAGGCCGCAGATCCAAGAGACCCAGTACTTC | CSAIRPQIQETQYF
TRBJ2-5 | TRBV12-3/TRBV12-4 | many | NA | TGTGCCAGCAGAGACTCCCAAGAGACCCAGTACTTC | CASRDSQETQYF
TRBJ2-7 | TRBV29-1 | NA | NA | TGCAGCGTTGATCTTGACTGCACCTACGAGCAGTACTTC | CSVDLDCTYEQYF
TRBJ2-1 | TRBV7-2 | once | TRBD2 | TGTGCCAGCAGCTTAGTAGCGGGAGGGGGCTATGAGCAGTTCTTC | CASSLVAGGGYEQFF
TRBJ2-7 | TRBV5-1 | many | NA | TGCGCCAGCAGCCCAGAGGGGAACGAGCAGTACTTC | CASSPEGNEQYF
TRBJ2-1 | TRBV28 | NA | NA | TGTGCCAGCAGTTTATATTACTCAGGGGGGGAGCAGTTCTTC | CASSLYYSGGEQFF
TRBJ2-2 | TRBV5-1 | few | TRBD2 | TGCGCCAGCAGCTTGTTCTCGGGAGGGCCCGGGGAGCTGTTTTTT | CASSLFSGGPGELFF
TRBJ1-1 | TRBV20-1 | few | NA | TGCAGTGCTCCTCGCCGGGGCACGAACACTGAAGCTTTCTTT | CSAPRRGTNTEAFF
TRBJ2-7 | TRBV20-1 | few | TRBD1 | TGCAGTGCTAGACACTCTACGACAGGGATAGCCTACGAGCAGTACTTC | CSARHSTTGIAYEQYF